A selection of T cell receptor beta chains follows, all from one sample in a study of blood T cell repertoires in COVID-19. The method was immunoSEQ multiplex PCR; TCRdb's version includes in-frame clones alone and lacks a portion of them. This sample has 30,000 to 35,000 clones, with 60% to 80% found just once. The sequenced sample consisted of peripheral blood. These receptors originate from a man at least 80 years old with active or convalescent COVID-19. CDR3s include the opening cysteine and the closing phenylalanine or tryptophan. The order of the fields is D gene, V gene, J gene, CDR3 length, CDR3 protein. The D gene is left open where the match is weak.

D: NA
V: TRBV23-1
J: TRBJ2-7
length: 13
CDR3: CASSQSGEDEQYF

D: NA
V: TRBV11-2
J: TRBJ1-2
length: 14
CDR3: CASSLATTDYGYTF

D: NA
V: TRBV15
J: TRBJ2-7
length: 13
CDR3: CATSETLAYEQYF

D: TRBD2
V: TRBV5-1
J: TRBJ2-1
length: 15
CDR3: CASSLQLAGEVEQFF

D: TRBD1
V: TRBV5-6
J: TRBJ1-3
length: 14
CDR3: CASSTQGTGNTIYF

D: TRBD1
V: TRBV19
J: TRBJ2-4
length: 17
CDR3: CASSPDPTGEAKNIQYF

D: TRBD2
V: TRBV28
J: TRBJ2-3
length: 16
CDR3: CASSSLAGGPKDTQYF

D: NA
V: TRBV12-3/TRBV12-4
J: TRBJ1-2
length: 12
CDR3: CASSFGGSGYTF

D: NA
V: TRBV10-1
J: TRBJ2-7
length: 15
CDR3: CASSEESGRTYEQYF

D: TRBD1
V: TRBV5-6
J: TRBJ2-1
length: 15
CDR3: CASSRDRGDYNEQFF

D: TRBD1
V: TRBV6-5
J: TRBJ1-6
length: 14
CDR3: CASRGTGANSPLHF

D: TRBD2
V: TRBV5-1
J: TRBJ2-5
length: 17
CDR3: CASSLSGLAGNQETQYF

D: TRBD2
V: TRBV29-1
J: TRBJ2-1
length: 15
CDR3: CSVLGMASGSNEQFF

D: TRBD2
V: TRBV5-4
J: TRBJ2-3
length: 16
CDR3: CASSPPGTSGTDTQYF

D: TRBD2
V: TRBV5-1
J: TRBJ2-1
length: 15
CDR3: CASSLPSGAYNEQFF

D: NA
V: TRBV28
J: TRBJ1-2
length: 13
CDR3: CASSSGTTYGYTF

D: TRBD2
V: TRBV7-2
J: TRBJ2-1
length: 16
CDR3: CASSAISGSSYNEQFF

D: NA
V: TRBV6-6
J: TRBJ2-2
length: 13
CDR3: CAGKTTDTGELFF

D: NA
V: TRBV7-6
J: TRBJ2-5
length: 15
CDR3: CASSLGQGLYETQYF

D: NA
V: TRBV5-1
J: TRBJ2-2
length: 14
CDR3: CASSLVRGAGELFF

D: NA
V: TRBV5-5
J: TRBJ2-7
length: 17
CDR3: CASSLGQGMGSSYEQYF

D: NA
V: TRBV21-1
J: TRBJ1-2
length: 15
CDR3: CASSKGEGASYGYTF

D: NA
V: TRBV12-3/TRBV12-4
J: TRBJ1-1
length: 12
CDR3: CASSLSGAEAFF

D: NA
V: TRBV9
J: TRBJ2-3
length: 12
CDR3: CASSVSSDTQYF

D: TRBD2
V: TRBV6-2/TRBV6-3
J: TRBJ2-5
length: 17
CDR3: CASSYSTSGRAGETQYF

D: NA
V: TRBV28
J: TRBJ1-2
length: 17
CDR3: CASSYPSPGGRSAGYTF

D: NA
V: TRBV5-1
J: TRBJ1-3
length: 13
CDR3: CASSLGQGNTIYF

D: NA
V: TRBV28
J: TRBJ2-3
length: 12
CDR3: CASSGSTDTQYF

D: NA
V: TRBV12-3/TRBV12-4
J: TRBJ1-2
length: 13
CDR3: CASSYDSNYGYTF

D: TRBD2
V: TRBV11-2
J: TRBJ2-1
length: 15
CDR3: CASSFPTGGNNEQFF

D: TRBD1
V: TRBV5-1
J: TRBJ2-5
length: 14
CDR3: CASSLPGGMETQYF

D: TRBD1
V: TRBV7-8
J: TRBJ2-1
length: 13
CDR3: CASRGRSDRPQFF

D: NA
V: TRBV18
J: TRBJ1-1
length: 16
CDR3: CASSLRPSGEYTEAFF

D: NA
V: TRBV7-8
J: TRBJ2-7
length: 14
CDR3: CASSLAAQAYEQYF

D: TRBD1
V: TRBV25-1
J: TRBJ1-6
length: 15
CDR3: CASSLLGQGDSPLHF

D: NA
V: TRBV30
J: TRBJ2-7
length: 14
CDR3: CAWLAKLGSYEQYF

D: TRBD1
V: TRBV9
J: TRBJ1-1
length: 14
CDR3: CASALGQVWTEAFF

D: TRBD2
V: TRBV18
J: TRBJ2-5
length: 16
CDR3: CASSRSSGNNQETQYF

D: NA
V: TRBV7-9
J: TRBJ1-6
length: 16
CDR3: CASSSDWGHGDSPLHF

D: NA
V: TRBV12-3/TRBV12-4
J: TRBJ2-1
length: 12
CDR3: CASSFLLNEQFF

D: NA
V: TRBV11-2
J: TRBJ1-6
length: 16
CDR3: CASSLDGRGFNSPLHF

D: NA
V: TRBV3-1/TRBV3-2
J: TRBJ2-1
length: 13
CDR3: CASSQYSHNEQFF

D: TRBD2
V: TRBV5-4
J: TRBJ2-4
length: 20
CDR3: CASSLTPTSAMELAKNIQYF

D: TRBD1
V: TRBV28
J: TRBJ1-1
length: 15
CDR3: CASSLPRGLGTEAFF

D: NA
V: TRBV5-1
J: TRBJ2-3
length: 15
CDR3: CASSLVSTSTDTQYF

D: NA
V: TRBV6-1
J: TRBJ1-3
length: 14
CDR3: CASSDRFSGNTIYF

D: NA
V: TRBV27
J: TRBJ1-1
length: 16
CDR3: CASSLEGDSMATEAFF

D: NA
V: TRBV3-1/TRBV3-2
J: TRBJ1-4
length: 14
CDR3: CASSPGPGGEKLFF

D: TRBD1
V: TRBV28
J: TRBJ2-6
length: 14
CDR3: CASRTGPGANVLTF

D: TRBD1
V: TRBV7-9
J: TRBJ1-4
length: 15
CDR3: CASSTRTGANEKLFF

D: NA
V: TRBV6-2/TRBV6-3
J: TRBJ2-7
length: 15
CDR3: CASSRQRQYSYEQYF

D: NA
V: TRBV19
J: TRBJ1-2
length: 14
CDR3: CASSFWGDNYGYTF

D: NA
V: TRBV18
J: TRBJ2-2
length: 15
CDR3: CASLLTGPGTGELFF

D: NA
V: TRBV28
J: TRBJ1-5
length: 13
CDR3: CASSQGNNQPQHF

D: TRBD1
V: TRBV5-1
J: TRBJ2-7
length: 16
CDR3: CASSGAGQGYSYEQYF

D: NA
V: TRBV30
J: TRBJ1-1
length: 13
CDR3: CAWSEDMNTEAFF

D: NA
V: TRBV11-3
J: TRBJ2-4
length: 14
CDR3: CASSLVTRGNIQYF